Included here is one T cell receptor beta chain sequence, with context. Its target is not known. The CDR3 end is not reached by the read, which stops 3 residues before it; the germline J gene fills it in. The sample belongs to a study of T cells in women clearing cervical HPV infection. TCRdb's copy holds only in-frame clones and misses some; the assay was immunoSEQ multiplex PCR. The record lists some 20,000 clones, of which the ten most abundant hold around 5.2%. Overall study findings and caveats: Richness plus V gene abundances separated cases from controls with AUC around 0.79. CIN3+ cases had significantly higher TCR richness than controls; evenness did not differ.

V lost 6 bases to trimming and J lost 9 bases; unmatched junction nucleotides: 7. Germline V gene sequence: CDR1 SGHTA, CDR2 FQGNSA. The CDR3 is 14 amino acids. The sample was blood buffy coat. The rearrangement links TRBV7-2 to TRBJ1-6; 8 bases are shared with TRBD1. This TCR was recovered from a woman between 18 and 69 years old with a cervical HPV16 infection that either progressed to CIN3+ or cleared (not recorded which). CDR3 sequence: CASRQDRGGSPLHF. CDR3 DNA (partial): TGTGCCAGCAGACAAGACAGGGGCGGTTCACCC.